A single sample is the source of the 12 T cell receptor beta chains below, sequenced in a study of molecular identifiers for immune sequencing clone quantification. Using its own MiXCR run on the PCR reads, TCRdb lists one record per CDR3 protein. The sample includes 90,000 to 120,000 distinct CDR3 sequences, roughly 34% of them seen just once. The material sequenced was naive CD8+ T cells from blood, with Jurkat cell RNA spiked in. Subset: FACS-sorted CD8+CD4-CCR7+CD45RA+ naive T cells. The source of these receptors is a human donor in good health. Some libraries in this study had Jurkat cell RNA spiked in.

This clonotype was seen more than once but under ten times. This rearrangement joins TRBV28 to TRBJ2-2, with D possibly called TRBD1 or TRBD2 (5 bases each). Germline values: CDR1 MDHEN, CDR2 SYDVKM. The germline V and J ends were trimmed by 7 bases and 7 bases, with 19 bases remaining between them. This CDR3 region has 15 residues. The CDR3 DNA follows: TGTGCCAGCATCCAATCCCGGGGCTTCCGCGGGGAGCTGTTTTTT. Protein sequence: CASIQSRGFRGELFF.

In its sample, this clonotype was seen a few times. The chain has TRBV7-6 and TRBJ2-1, with a possible D match to TRBD2 (5 bases). The germline CDR1 and CDR2 sequences are SGHVS and FNYEAQ. Trimming removed 4 bases at V and 9 bases at J, with 7 bases between. This CDR3 contains 11 residues. DNA for the CDR3: TGTGCCAGCAGCTCCGGAGGTGAGCAGTTCTTC. Its protein product is CASSSGGEQFF. Based on the CDR3 plus reference TRBV7-6 and TRBJ2-1, the full variable domain is GAGVSQSPRYKVTKRGQDVALRCDPISGHVSLYWYRQALGQGPEFLTYFNYEAQQDKSGLPNDRFSAERPEGSISTLTIQRTEQRDSAMYRCASSSGGEQFFGPGTRLTVL.

This clonotype was seen a handful of times. The chain links TRBV13 to TRBJ1-1, with a weak D call TRBD1 (5 bases). The CDR3 has 16 residues. V shed 5 bases and J shed 0 bases, with 16 bases lying between them. Germline V lookup: CDR1 PRHDT, CDR2 FYEKMQ (reference sequence). Here the CDR3 reads CASSMVPRVMNTEAFF. In DNA, the CDR3 is TGTGCCAGCAGCATGGTTCCCAGGGTAATGAACACTGAAGCTTTCTTT.

The chain is built from TRBV21-1 and TRBJ2-2; the table gives TRBD1 as D, unverified against the DNA. TRBV21-1 is a listed pseudogene. This CDR3 is built from 18 residues. Here the CDR3 reads CASSLKTGAKTNTGELFF. DNA of the CDR3: TGTGCCAGCAGCCTAAAAACAGGGGCGAAAACGAACACCGGGGAGCTGTTTTTT.

The sample holds a few counts of this clonotype. The chain couples TRBV27 to TRBJ2-7; TRBD1 matches at 7 bases. V dropped 4 bases and J dropped 9; count of bases not matched to a gene: 9. There are 13 residues in the CDR3. Germline V gives CDR1 MNHEY, CDR2 SMNVEV (reference sequence). The CDR3 region has the DNA TGTGCCAGCAGTTCACCAGACAGGGTCGGGCAGTACTTC. This codes for CASSSPDRVGQYF.

This clonotype was observed a handful of times. The chain uses TRBV7-9 and TRBJ2-1; 10 positions match TRBD2. The J segment lost 5 bases and the V segment lost 1 base, leaving 8 bases of the junction unmatched. The CDR3 contains 17 residues. CDR1 is SEHNR and CDR2 is FQNEAQ in the germline V gene (reference sequence). CDR3 nucleotides: TGTGCCAGCAGCTTAGTGCCTGGGACTAGCGCCCACAATGAGCAGTTCTTC. Translation gives CASSLVPGTSAHNEQFF.

The chain combines TRBV19 with TRBJ2-7; D gene unclear. This CDR3 contains 14 residues. Germline V CDR1 and CDR2: LNHDA, SQIVND (reference sequence). The V and J ends lost 7 bases and 0 bases respectively, with 13 bases between them. The CDR3 DNA reads as TGTGCCAGTACCATCACCGTTAACTCCTACGAGCAGTACTTC. Translated: CASTITVNSYEQYF.

This clonotype was counted many times. The CDR3, as DNA: TGTGCCAGCAATACGGGAGGGGCGGGAGAGACCCAGTACTTC. This translates into CASNTGGAGETQYF. This chain links TRBV21-1 with TRBJ2-5; the tabulated D call, TRBD2, remains unverified against the DNA. TRBV21-1 is described as a pseudogene. The CDR3 length is 14 residues.

This clonotype showed up just a few times. A much larger clone differs from this one at a single base, so this may be a read error. The V gene is TRBV12-3 or TRBV12-4, the J gene TRBJ1-5; no clear D. This CDR3 is built from 15 residues. In DNA, the CDR3 is TGTGCCAGCAGTCCTCTGAAGTATAGCACTCAGCCCCAGCATTTT. As protein: CASSPLKYSTQPQHF.

This clonotype was recorded a few times. This sequence joins TRBV5-8 and TRBJ2-6; D is unresolved. V was shortened by 0 bases and J by 2 bases, with 6 bases between the two germline ends. This CDR3 comprises 15 residues. Germline-derived CDR1 and CDR2 are SGHTS and YDEGEE. CDR3 amino acids: CASSLGIAGANVLTF. In nucleotides, the CDR3 is TGTGCCAGCAGCTTGGGAATCGCTGGGGCCAACGTCCTGACTTTC.

The CDR3 here is CARLTGTELFF. For the CDR3, the DNA is TGTGCCAGACTAACGGGCACCGAGCTGTTTTTT. The chain uses TRBV7-9 and TRBJ2-2; D call uncertain. CDR1 and CDR2 from the germline V gene are SEHNR and FQNEAQ (reference sequence). The CDR3 has 11 residues. V gave up 9 bases and J gave up 11 bases, with 13 bases separating them.

At least ten counts were recorded for this clonotype. The rearrangement joins TRBV7-9 to TRBJ1-5; D gene uncertain. CDR1 is SEHNR and CDR2 is FQNEAQ in the germline V gene (reference sequence). This CDR3 contains 14 residues. V lost 5 bases and J lost 5, with 13 bases in between. For the CDR3, the DNA is TGTGCCAGCAGCCCCGACCACCCGTATCAGCCCCAGCATTTT. Protein: CASSPDHPYQPQHF. Looking up the rest from reference TRBV7-9 and TRBJ1-5 gives the full variable domain: DTGVSQNPRHKITKRGQNVTFRCDPISEHNRLYWYRQTLGQGPEFLTYFQNEAQLEKSRLLSDRFSAERPKGSFSTLEIQRTEQGDSAMYLCASSPDHPYQPQHFGDGTRLSIL.